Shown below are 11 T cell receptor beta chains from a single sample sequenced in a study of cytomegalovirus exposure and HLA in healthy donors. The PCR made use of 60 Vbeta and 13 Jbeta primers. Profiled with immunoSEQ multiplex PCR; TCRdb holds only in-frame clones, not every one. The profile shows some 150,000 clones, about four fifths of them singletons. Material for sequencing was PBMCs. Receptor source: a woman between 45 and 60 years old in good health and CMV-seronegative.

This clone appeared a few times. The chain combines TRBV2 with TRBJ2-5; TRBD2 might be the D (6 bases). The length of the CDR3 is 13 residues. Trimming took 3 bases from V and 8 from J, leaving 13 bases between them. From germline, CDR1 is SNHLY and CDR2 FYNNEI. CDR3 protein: CASSDTSSVTQYF. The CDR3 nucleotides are TGTGCCAGCAGTGATACTAGCTCAGTCACCCAGTACTTC.

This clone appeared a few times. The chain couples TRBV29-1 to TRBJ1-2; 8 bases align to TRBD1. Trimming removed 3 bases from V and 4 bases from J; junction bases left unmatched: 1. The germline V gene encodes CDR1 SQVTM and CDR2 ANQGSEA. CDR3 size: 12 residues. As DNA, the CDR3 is TGCAGCGTTGAGACAGGGGTCTATGGCTACACCTTC. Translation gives CSVETGVYGYTF.

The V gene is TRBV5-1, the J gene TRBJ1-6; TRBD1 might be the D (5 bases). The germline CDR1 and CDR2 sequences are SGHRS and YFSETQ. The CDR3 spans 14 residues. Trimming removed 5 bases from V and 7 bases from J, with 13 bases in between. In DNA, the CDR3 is TGCGCCAGCAGTTACCGGGACTTAAATTCACCCCTCCACTTT. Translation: CASSYRDLNSPLHF.

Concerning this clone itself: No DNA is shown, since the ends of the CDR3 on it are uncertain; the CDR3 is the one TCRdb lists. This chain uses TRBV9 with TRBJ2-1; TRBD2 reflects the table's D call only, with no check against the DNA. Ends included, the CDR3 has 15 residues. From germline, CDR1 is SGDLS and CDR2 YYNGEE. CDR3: CASSVGEGSYNERFF.

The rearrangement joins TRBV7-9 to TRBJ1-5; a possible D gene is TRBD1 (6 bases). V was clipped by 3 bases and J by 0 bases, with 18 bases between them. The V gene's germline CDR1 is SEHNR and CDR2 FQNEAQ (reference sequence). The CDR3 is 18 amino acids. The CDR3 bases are TGTGCCAGCAGCTTCCGGCCTGAGGGACACCTTAGCAATCAGCCCCAGCATTTT. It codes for CASSFRPEGHLSNQPQHF.

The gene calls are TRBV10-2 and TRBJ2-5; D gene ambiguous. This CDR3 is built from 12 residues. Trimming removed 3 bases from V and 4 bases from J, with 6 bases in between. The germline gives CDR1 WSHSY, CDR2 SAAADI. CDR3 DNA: TGCGCCAGCAGTGAAAAGCGAGAGACCCAGTACTTC. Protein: CASSEKRETQYF.

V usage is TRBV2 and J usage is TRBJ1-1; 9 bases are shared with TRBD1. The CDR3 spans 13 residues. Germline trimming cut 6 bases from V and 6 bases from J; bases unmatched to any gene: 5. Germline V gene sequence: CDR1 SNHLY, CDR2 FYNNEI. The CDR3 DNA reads TGTGCCAGCAGGGGACAGGGCTTACCTGAAGCTTTCTTT. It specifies CASRGQGLPEAFF. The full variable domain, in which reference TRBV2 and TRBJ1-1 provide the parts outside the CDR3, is EPEVTQTPSHQVTQMGQEVILRCVPISNHLYFYWYRQILGQKVEFLVSFYNNEISEKSEIFDDQFSVERPDGSNFTLKIRSTKLEDSAMYFCASRGQGLPEAFFGQGTRLTVV.

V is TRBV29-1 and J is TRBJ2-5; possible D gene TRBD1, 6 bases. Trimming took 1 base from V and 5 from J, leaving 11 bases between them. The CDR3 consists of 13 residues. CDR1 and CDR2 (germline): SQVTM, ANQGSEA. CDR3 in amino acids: CSVEVGQGETQYF. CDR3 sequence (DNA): TGCAGCGTTGAAGTAGGGCAGGGGGAGACCCAGTACTTC.

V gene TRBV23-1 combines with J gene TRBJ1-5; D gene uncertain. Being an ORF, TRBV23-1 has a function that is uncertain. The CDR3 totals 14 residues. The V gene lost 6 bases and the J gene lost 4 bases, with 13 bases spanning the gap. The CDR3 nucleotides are TGCGCCAGCAGACCGTCACGGGAAAATCAGCCCCAGCATTTT. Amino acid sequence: CASRPSRENQPQHF.

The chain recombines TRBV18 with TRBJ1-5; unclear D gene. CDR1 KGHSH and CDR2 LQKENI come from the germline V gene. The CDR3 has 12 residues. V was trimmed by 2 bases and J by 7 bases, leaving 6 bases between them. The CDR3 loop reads CASSPSGQPQHF. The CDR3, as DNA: TGTGCCAGCTCACCATCAGGACAGCCCCAGCATTTT.

The CDR3 here is CASSWGTSGGRDTQYF. The CDR3 bases are TGTGCCAGCAGCTGGGGGACTAGCGGGGGGAGGGATACGCAGTATTTT. The gene calls are TRBV7-2 and TRBJ2-3, with 15 bases identical to TRBD2. CDR1 is SGHTA, CDR2 FQGNSA, per germline. There are 16 residues in the CDR3. With 4 bases clipped from V and 6 bases from J, the junction kept 5 bases outside the gene matches.